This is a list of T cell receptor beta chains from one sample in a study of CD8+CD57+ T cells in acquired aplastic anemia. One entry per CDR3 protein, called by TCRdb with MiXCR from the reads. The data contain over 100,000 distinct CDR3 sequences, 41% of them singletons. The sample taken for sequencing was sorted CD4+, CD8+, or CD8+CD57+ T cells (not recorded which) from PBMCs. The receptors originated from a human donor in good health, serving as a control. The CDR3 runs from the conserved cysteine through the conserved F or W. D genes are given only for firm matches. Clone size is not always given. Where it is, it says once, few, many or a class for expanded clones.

CSARGLAGVETQYF TGCAGTGCTAGGGGACTAGCGGGAGTGGAGACCCAGTACTTC TRBD2 TRBJ2-5 many TRBV20-1
CASSARGPMGGYTF TGTGCCAGCAGCGCTCGGGGCCCGATGGGTGGCTACACCTTC NA TRBJ1-2 many TRBV5-4
CASSLLVSLPGEQFF TGTGCCAGCAGCTTACTAGTCTCCTTGCCGGGTGAGCAGTTCTTC NA TRBJ2-1 many TRBV11-2
CSARWDRNTGELFF TGCAGTGCTAGATGGGACAGGAACACCGGGGAGCTGTTTTTT TRBD1 TRBJ2-2 many TRBV20-1
CASRKTRTGYYEQYF TGTGCCAGCAGGAAGACTAGGACAGGGTACTACGAGCAGTACTTC TRBD1 TRBJ2-7 NA TRBV2
CSARHGTGVPNEQFF TGCAGTGCTAGACACGGGACAGGGGTACCTAATGAGCAGTTCTTC TRBD1 TRBJ2-1 NA TRBV20-1
CAISGKQGPHTEAFF TGTGCCATCAGTGGTAAACAGGGCCCCCACACTGAAGCTTTCTTT NA TRBJ1-1 NA TRBV10-3
CATDFRLAGISYEQYF TGTGCCACCGACTTCAGGCTAGCGGGGATCTCCTACGAGCAGTACTTC TRBD2 TRBJ2-7 many TRBV10-3
CASSTHPGQGNEKLFF TGTGCCAGCAGCACTCATCCGGGACAGGGTAATGAAAAACTGTTTTTT TRBD1 TRBJ1-4 many TRBV9
CASSLGGGARSEAFF TGTGCCAGCAGCTTAGGTGGTGGCGCGCGCTCCGAAGCTTTCTTT NA TRBJ1-1 NA TRBV11-2
CASSMTGGNTEAFF TGTGCCAGTAGTATGACAGGGGGGAACACTGAAGCTTTCTTT TRBD1 TRBJ1-1 many TRBV19
CASNAGTGIHEQYF TGCGCCAGCAACGCCGGGACAGGGATCCACGAGCAGTACTTC TRBD1 TRBJ2-7 NA TRBV10-2
CATSRDGRTGTGGYTF TGTGCCACCAGCAGAGATGGGAGGACGGGAACGGGGGGCTACACCTTC NA TRBJ1-2 NA TRBV15
CASSPGQGTDTQYF TGTGCCAGTAGTCCGGGACAGGGAACGGATACGCAGTATTTT TRBD1 TRBJ2-3 NA TRBV19
CASRGGGEKLFF TGTGCCAGCAGGGGGGGGGGAGAAAAACTGTTTTTT NA TRBJ1-4 few TRBV7-2
CASSFGDLRLKGNTIYF TGTGCCAGCAGTTTTGGGGACCTAAGATTAAAAGGAAACACCATATATTTT NA TRBJ1-3 NA TRBV12-3/TRBV12-4
CASSDRGAREKLFF TGTGCCAGCAGCGACCGGGGGGCGCGTGAAAAACTGTTTTTT NA TRBJ1-4 NA TRBV3-1
CVTSDPGQGNEKLSF TGTGTCACCAGTGACCCGGGACAGGGAAATGAAAAACTGTCTTTT TRBD1 TRBJ1-4 NA TRBV24-1
CASSRGGQGFSTEAFF TGCGCCAGCAGCAGGGGTGGACAGGGCTTTTCCACTGAAGCTTTCTTT TRBD1 TRBJ1-1 NA TRBV4-1
CASSLQGTSSYEQYF TGTGCCAGCAGCTTACAGGGGACCAGCTCCTACGAGCAGTACTTC NA TRBJ2-7 NA TRBV7-7
CASRRQNQPQHF TGTGCCAGTCGGAGGCAAAATCAGCCCCAGCATTTT NA TRBJ1-5 many TRBV19
CASSGGQLNTEAFF TGTGCCAGTAGTGGGGGACAGTTGAACACTGAAGCTTTCTTT TRBD1 TRBJ1-1 NA TRBV19
CATSRAGYNEQFF TGTGCCACCAGCCGAGCGGGGTACAATGAGCAGTTCTTC TRBD2 TRBJ2-1 NA TRBV24-1
CATSSLDGTGSDEQYF TGTGCCACCAGCAGCTTGGATGGGACAGGGTCTGACGAGCAGTACTTC TRBD1 TRBJ2-7 NA TRBV15
CAISDGTGPNQPQHF TGTGCCATCAGTGACGGGACAGGGCCCAATCAGCCCCAGCATTTT TRBD1 TRBJ1-5 many TRBV10-3
CASSPQQGNYGYTF TGTGCCAGCAGCCCCCAGCAGGGTAACTATGGCTACACCTTC NA TRBJ1-2 once TRBV7-2
CASSLEGQNNSPLHF TGTGCCAGCAGCTTAGAGGGACAGAATAATTCACCCCTCCACTTT TRBD1 TRBJ1-6 NA TRBV7-3
CASSATGQGYTLHF TGTGCCAGCAGTGCTACAGGGCAGGGCTACACCCTCCACTTT NA TRBJ1-6 once TRBV2
CSVTGARHGYTF TGCAGCGTTACGGGGGCTAGGCATGGCTACACCTTC NA TRBJ1-2 NA TRBV29-1
CASSDSVAIFLCANYGYTF TGCGCCAGCAGTGATTCGGTGGCTATATTCTTATGTGCTAACTATGGCTACACCTTC NA TRBJ1-2 NA TRBV10-1
CASRDLYYEQYF TGCGCCAGCCGGGACCTATACTACGAGCAGTACTTC NA TRBJ2-7 NA TRBV10-1
CASSIQGTEAFF TGTGCCAGCAGTATACAGGGCACTGAAGCTTTCTTT NA TRBJ1-1 many TRBV12-3/TRBV12-4
CAWSPQVIGNQPQHF TGTGCCTGGAGCCCGCAGGTTATAGGCAATCAGCCCCAGCATTTT NA TRBJ1-5 NA TRBV30
CASSLDEGPKNIQYF TGCGCCAGCAGCTTGGATGAGGGGCCCAAAAACATTCAGTACTTC NA TRBJ2-4 many TRBV5-1
CASSDRIRQPQHF TGTGCCAGCAGTGACAGAATCCGTCAGCCCCAGCATTTT NA TRBJ1-5 NA TRBV2
CASSEGWTDTQYF TGTGCCAGCAGTGAAGGTTGGACAGATACGCAGTATTTT NA TRBJ2-3 many TRBV6-1
CASSDYAGDGYTF TGTGCCAGCAGTGACTATGCGGGGGATGGCTACACCTTC NA TRBJ1-2 NA TRBV25-1
CASSLGLTARSTIYF TGTGCCAGCAGCTTAGGACTCACGGCCCGAAGCACCATATATTTT NA TRBJ1-3 NA TRBV7-2
CASKWASESTDTQYF TGTGCCAGTAAATGGGCCAGCGAATCCACAGATACGCAGTATTTT NA TRBJ2-3 once TRBV19
CASSSRQGGNEQFF TGTGCCAGCAGTTCCCGACAGGGAGGCAATGAGCAGTTCTTC NA TRBJ2-1 NA TRBV2
CASRYSNQPQHF TGTGCCAGCAGGTATAGCAATCAGCCCCAGCATTTT NA TRBJ1-5 many TRBV6-6
CASRDTGFTGGNYGYTF TGTGCCAGCAGAGATACGGGATTTACGGGGGGAAACTATGGCTACACCTTC NA TRBJ1-2 many TRBV2
CASSLTLAYGEQFF TGCGCCAGCAGCTTAACCCTAGCGTATGGTGAGCAGTTCTTC NA TRBJ2-1 many TRBV5-1
CASRTESSYNSPLHF TGTGCCAGCCGAACCGAGAGCTCCTATAATTCACCCCTCCACTTT NA TRBJ1-6 many TRBV5-5
CASSLNRGATGEAFF TGTGCCAGCAGCCTTAACCGCGGGGCTACGGGTGAAGCTTTCTTT NA TRBJ1-1 many TRBV11-3
CASSWDRDEKLFF TGTGCCAGTAGCTGGGACAGGGATGAAAAACTGTTTTTT TRBD1 TRBJ1-4 many TRBV19
CASSYGLAGPYEQYF TGCGCCAGCAGCTACGGACTAGCGGGACCCTACGAGCAGTACTTC TRBD2 TRBJ2-7 NA TRBV5-1
CASSFLSDYGYTF TGCGCCAGCAGCTTCTTATCGGACTATGGCTACACCTTC NA TRBJ1-2 many TRBV5-1
CASSNAGTGYGYTF TGTGCCAGTAGCAACGCCGGGACAGGCTATGGCTACACCTTC TRBD1 TRBJ1-2 NA TRBV19
CASSSQASPSYGYTF TGTGCCAGCAGTTCCCAAGCAAGCCCGTCCTATGGCTACACCTTC NA TRBJ1-2 many TRBV2
CASSWPRDNFGYTF TGTGCCAGCAGTTGGCCCAGGGACAACTTTGGCTACACCTTC NA TRBJ1-2 many TRBV6-5
CASRRGRLSGNYGYTF TGTGCCAGCAGACGGGGCCGACTCTCTGGAAACTATGGCTACACCTTC NA TRBJ1-2 NA TRBV6-1
CSARDRGGVSYNEQFF TGCAGTGCTAGAGATCGGGGGGGTGTCTCCTACAATGAGCAGTTCTTC TRBD2 TRBJ2-1 many TRBV20-1
CASTSRVWQGGQPQHF TGTGCCAGCACGTCTCGCGTTTGGCAGGGGGGACAGCCCCAGCATTTT TRBD1 TRBJ1-5 NA TRBV6-1